This entry concerns a single TCR beta chain. This CDR3 has 14 residues. V was cut by 1 base and J by 9 bases, with 13 bases left in between. Per germline, CDR1 LGHNA and CDR2 YSLEER. Sequencing used immunoSEQ multiplex PCR; TCRdb keeps in-frame clones, though not all of them. The top ten hold approximately 10% of the sample, which has under 150,000 clones, around 86% seen once. This specimen comes from a study of blood T cell repertoires in COVID-19. V is TRBV4-3 and J is TRBJ1-5; D gene unclear. The TCR sequence derives from an older man with acute or convalescent COVID-19. The sample was peripheral blood. In nucleotides, the CDR3 is TGCGCCAGCAGCCAAGGGGCCGGGAGAGGGCCCCAGCATTTT. Protein sequence: CASSQGAGRGPQHF.